What follows is one T cell receptor beta chain and its context. This clone was seen a few times. The specificity of this receptor is unknown. No base-level quality is on record; no much larger clone is a single base apart. Each donor gave one peripheral blood draw, averaging about 100 mL, which was collected into heparinised tubes. Naive, central memory, regulatory and stem cell-like memory CD4+ T cells were sorted on a BD FACSAria II using a panel including CD45RO, CCR7, CD25, CD127, CD95 and CD27. A purity above 95% was achieved for all sorted populations. PBMCs were isolated immediately by Lymphoprep density gradient centrifugation and stained directly without culture. To minimize batch effects, samples were stained and sorted in pairs, one healthy donor with one patient per experiment. Trimming accounts for 4 bases at V and 8 bases at J, while the number of junction bases matched to no gene is 11. The CDR3 goes from the cysteine to the phenylalanine over 16 residues. The entry retains the CDR3 DNA only, 48 bases that are in frame from base 1. CDR1 and CDR2 (SGHKS, YYEKEE) derive from the germline V gene (reference sequence).

The data belong to a study of beta chain features in type 1 diabetes (dated by TCRdb to about 2018). With respect to the entire study: Mean age, gender distribution, total cell number and subset yield did not differ between patients and healthy donors. A total of about 100,000,000 sorted cells were examined across all samples, and RNA yield correlated strongly with the number of cells per subset. In the study, TCRB repertoires of sorted circulating CD4+ T cell subsets from recently diagnosed type 1 diabetes patients were compared with those of matched healthy donors. Whereas all 30 or so donors provided naive and central memory subsets, regulatory and stem cell-like memory subsets were isolated from just 8 patients and roughly 8 healthy donors. Study-wide conclusions, independent of this receptor: Fewer insertions and more nucleotide deletions at VDJ recombination sites were observed in patients with type 1 diabetes, implying thymic rearrangement abnormalities. Because the HLA sub-analyses included only small numbers of individuals, any influence of HLA type on TCRB rearrangement was left unresolved. Because cDNA rather than genomic DNA was sequenced, highly expressing activated cells could have been over-represented, although no difference in activation and CD3 levels was found between groups. PCR may preferentially amplify shorter templates, but because patient and control samples were amplified and corrected together, any resulting skew would affect both groups equally. Naive, central memory and regulatory TCRB repertoires appeared more similar among patients than among healthy donors. A moderate but significant shortening of TCRB CDR3 length was observed in type 1 diabetes patients in all four CD4+ subsets.

The entire amount of isolated RNA was reverse transcribed using the High Capacity cDNA Reverse Transcription Kit, so the sequenced TCRB transcripts were expressed ones. Naive, central memory and regulatory T cell samples underwent deep immunoSEQ sequencing, averaging about 3.3 million total reads per sample. Sorted cells were lysed in RLT buffer, and RNA was extracted using DNase-treated RNeasy Micro or Mini kits according to cell number. To prevent cross-contamination, each cell subset was processed individually, whereas patient and healthy donor samples were processed jointly. Using the immunoSEQ multiplex PCR, TCRB sequences were amplified from cDNA into 87-bp fragments spanning the CDR3 region. Sequencing of the amplicons was performed on the Illumina HiSeq platform. As for how the authors treated the data: PCR bias was corrected computationally using synthetic template baselines, and reads within Hamming distance 2 were collapsed, with unmergeable singletons discarded. Reads were aligned to IMGT to assign V, D and J genes, CDR3 length, and insertions or deletions at six rearrangement sites. Clonotype counts were normalized to sorted cell number within each subset before computing true diversity and Gini coefficients with the tcR R package. Repertoire sharing was quantified using the overlap coefficient calculated on TCRB nucleotide sequences. Out-of-frame TCRB sequences from naive cells were analyzed as a proxy for the pre-selection repertoire. The clones in this table, taken by TCRdb from immuneACCESS, are in-frame only. Not every clone is retained; where verified, under half of the shortfall comes from an unresolved V gene, and the cause of the rest is unknown. The DNA gave D and trimming, while V, J and clone size come from that table. Present in this sample are about 250,000 clones, 12% to 15% of which were seen just once. The ten largest make up more than 0.025% of the sample.

The receptor was derived from a middle-aged woman in good health. The sequence is built from TRBV5-5 and TRBJ2-1; 11 bases in the junction line up with TRBD1. The sequencing input was naive CD4+ T cells from blood. The cell subset or site label for this specimen denotes: true naive CD4+ T cells. The base sequence is TGTGCCAGCAGCGGGAAGGGACAGGGGGTTATAGATGAGCAGTTCTTC. It encodes CASSGKGQGVIDEQFF.